The clone carrying this TCR beta chain was seen repeatedly, ten times or more. As for time point: newly diagnosed GD, antithyroid drugs for less than 3 months. The TCR library was made from RNA that had been extracted from PBMCs in TRIzol. HTBI primers from iRepertoire and Arm-PCR of CDR3 regions yielded the TCR beta libraries. One entry per CDR3 protein results from TCRdb running MiXCR on the multiplex PCR reads. The data contain 390,000 or so distinct CDR3 sequences, 10% to 15% of them singletons. The CDR3 length is 15 residues. After removal of 4 bases from V and 4 bases from J, the junction contained 4 bases not matched to a gene. The V gene's germline CDR1 is MNHEY and CDR2 SMNVEV (reference sequence). The sample belongs to a study of regulatory T cells in long-lasting Graves disease. This sample was also put to use in a study of T cells in Graves' hyperthyroidism and ophthalmopathy. Per that paper: Stable hyperthyroidism was told apart from ophthalmopathy by a model built on 13 V-J features.

The J gene is TRBJ1-5, the V gene TRBV27, with 10 bases aligning to TRBD1. The sample here was peripheral blood mononuclear cells (PBMCs), taken at new diagnosis, from a patient treated with antithyroid drugs. This clonotype was sampled from a woman under 30 with Graves disease. CDR3 nucleotides: TGTGCCAGCAGTTCACGGGGACAGGGGAATCAGCCCCAGCATTTT. This sequence encodes CASSSRGQGNQPQHF.